A selection of T cell receptor beta chains follows, all from one sample in a study of regulatory and conventional T cells in RAG deficiency. Generated by immunoSEQ multiplex PCR, the TCRdb table keeps only in-frame clones and is missing some. In the table there are 15,000 to 20,000 clones, approximately 88% of which are singletons. This sample was shared with a second study, whose subject was regulatory T cells.

The sequenced sample consisted of Tregs sorted from blood. The receptors here all came from a human donor in good health. CDR3s include the opening cysteine and the closing phenylalanine or tryptophan. Fields, in order: J gene, D gene, clone size, V gene, CDR3 DNA, CDR3 protein. D genes are given only for firm matches. Clone size is given for some rows only: seen once, a few or many times, or a class if the clone is expanded.

J gene: TRBJ2-1; D gene: TRBD2; clone size: .; V gene: TRBV18; CDR3 DNA: TGTGCCAGCTCTCCCGGGACTAGGGTTCTTAACAATGAGCAGTTCTTC; CDR3 protein: CASSPGTRVLNNEQFF
J gene: TRBJ2-2; D gene: .; clone size: .; V gene: TRBV18; CDR3 DNA: TGTGCCACCAAACAATGGGATGTTCCCGCCGGGGAGCTGTTTTTT; CDR3 protein: CATKQWDVPAGELFF
J gene: TRBJ1-5; D gene: .; clone size: .; V gene: TRBV7-9; CDR3 DNA: TGTGCCAGCAGCTGGGGGGATCAGCCCCAGCATTTT; CDR3 protein: CASSWGDQPQHF
J gene: TRBJ2-3; D gene: TRBD2; clone size: .; V gene: TRBV19; CDR3 DNA: TGTGCCAGTAGCGGAGGTAGCGGGAGGGCCGGGTCAGATACGCAGTATTTT; CDR3 protein: CASSGGSGRAGSDTQYF
J gene: TRBJ2-2; D gene: .; clone size: .; V gene: TRBV4-1; CDR3 DNA: TGCGCCAGCAGCCAAGGACTAGTTTATACCGGGGAGCTGTTTTTT; CDR3 protein: CASSQGLVYTGELFF
J gene: TRBJ2-7; D gene: .; clone size: .; V gene: TRBV30; CDR3 DNA: TGTGCCTGGAAGGATGGTTTGGTCTCCTACGAGCAGTACTTC; CDR3 protein: CAWKDGLVSYEQYF
J gene: TRBJ1-5; D gene: .; clone size: .; V gene: TRBV21-1; CDR3 DNA: TGTGCCAGCAGCAAAAGGCGGGGGGACGCAAATCAGCCCCAGCATTTT; CDR3 protein: CASSKRRGDANQPQHF
J gene: TRBJ1-4; D gene: .; clone size: .; V gene: TRBV6-1; CDR3 DNA: TGTGCCAGCAGTCGGGTTACTAATGAAAAACTGTTTTTT; CDR3 protein: CASSRVTNEKLFF
J gene: TRBJ1-2; D gene: .; clone size: .; V gene: TRBV28; CDR3 DNA: TGTGCCAGCAGTCCTACCGGGGCCAGATCTAACTATGGCTACACCTTC; CDR3 protein: CASSPTGARSNYGYTF
J gene: TRBJ2-1; D gene: TRBD2; clone size: .; V gene: TRBV10-2; CDR3 DNA: TGCGCCAGCAGTCTAACCCAAAAGGGACTAGCGGGTAACAATGAGCAGTTCTTC; CDR3 protein: CASSLTQKGLAGNNEQFF
J gene: TRBJ2-5; D gene: .; clone size: .; V gene: TRBV28; CDR3 DNA: TGTGCCAGCAGTTTAGCGGTACAAGAGACCCAGTACTTC; CDR3 protein: CASSLAVQETQYF
J gene: TRBJ1-1; D gene: .; clone size: .; V gene: TRBV7-9; CDR3 DNA: TGTGCCAGCAGCTTAGCACAGAACACTGAAGCTTTCTTT; CDR3 protein: CASSLAQNTEAFF
J gene: TRBJ1-1; D gene: .; clone size: few; V gene: TRBV7-1; CDR3 DNA: TGTGCCAGCAACCGAGCAGGCGATAACACTGAAGCTTTCTTT; CDR3 protein: CASNRAGDNTEAFF
J gene: TRBJ1-6; D gene: .; clone size: .; V gene: TRBV28; CDR3 DNA: TGTGCCAGCAGCGAAACATCCGGGACCGAAGGCTATAATTCACCCCTCCACTTT; CDR3 protein: CASSETSGTEGYNSPLHF
J gene: TRBJ2-7; D gene: .; clone size: .; V gene: TRBV9; CDR3 DNA: TGTGCCAGCAGCGTATGGTATGGCTCTTACGAGCAGTACTTC; CDR3 protein: CASSVWYGSYEQYF
J gene: TRBJ2-2; D gene: .; clone size: .; V gene: TRBV15; CDR3 DNA: TGTGCCACCAGCAGAGTACCCTCCGGGGAGCTGTTTTTT; CDR3 protein: CATSRVPSGELFF
J gene: TRBJ2-7; D gene: .; clone size: .; V gene: TRBV7-2; CDR3 DNA: TGTGCCACAAGGCCGGGGACTGGGATCTACGAGCAGTACTTC; CDR3 protein: CATRPGTGIYEQYF
J gene: TRBJ2-2; D gene: .; clone size: .; V gene: TRBV2; CDR3 DNA: TGTGCCAGCACGAGGGATGCCGGGGAGCTGTTTTTT; CDR3 protein: CASTRDAGELFF
J gene: TRBJ2-7; D gene: TRBD1; clone size: .; V gene: TRBV5-1; CDR3 DNA: TGCGCCAGCAGCTTGGCCTGGGACAGGCCATACGAGCAGTACTTC; CDR3 protein: CASSLAWDRPYEQYF
J gene: TRBJ1-2; D gene: TRBD1; clone size: .; V gene: TRBV10-1; CDR3 DNA: TGCGCCAGCAGTGAGGGGGACAGTTTAATAAACTATGGCTACACCTTC; CDR3 protein: CASSEGDSLINYGYTF
J gene: TRBJ1-1; D gene: .; clone size: .; V gene: TRBV5-1; CDR3 DNA: TGCGCCAGCATGGGTGGTTACGGGGGTGGGAACACTGAAGCTTTCTTT; CDR3 protein: CASMGGYGGGNTEAFF
J gene: TRBJ2-1; D gene: .; clone size: .; V gene: TRBV6-1; CDR3 DNA: TGTGCCAGCAAACAAAGCTCCTACAATGAGCAGTTCTTC; CDR3 protein: CASKQSSYNEQFF
J gene: TRBJ2-5; D gene: .; clone size: .; V gene: TRBV4-1; CDR3 DNA: TGCGCCAGCAGCCAAGCACTAGCCAAAGAGACCCAGTACTTC; CDR3 protein: CASSQALAKETQYF
J gene: TRBJ2-3; D gene: TRBD2; clone size: once; V gene: TRBV7-6; CDR3 DNA: TGTGCCAGCAGCTTAGCAGCGGGAGAGGTAGATACGCAGTATTTT; CDR3 protein: CASSLAAGEVDTQYF
J gene: TRBJ1-4; D gene: .; clone size: once; V gene: TRBV2; CDR3 DNA: TGTGCCAGCAGCCCTCGGGGCCCTAATGAAAAACTGTTTTTT; CDR3 protein: CASSPRGPNEKLFF
J gene: TRBJ1-1; D gene: .; clone size: .; V gene: TRBV5-1; CDR3 DNA: TGCGCCAGCAGCCCCGATTCTCCCGAACGAGCTTTCTTT; CDR3 protein: CASSPDSPERAFF
J gene: TRBJ2-3; D gene: .; clone size: .; V gene: TRBV5-4; CDR3 DNA: TGTGCCAGCAGCGTAAGGGCAGATACGCAGTATTTT; CDR3 protein: CASSVRADTQYF
J gene: TRBJ2-2; D gene: TRBD1; clone size: .; V gene: TRBV7-3; CDR3 DNA: TGTGCCAGCAGCTTATTGGGACAGGGAGGTTTTACCGGGGAGCTGTTTTTT; CDR3 protein: CASSLLGQGGFTGELFF
J gene: TRBJ1-2; D gene: .; clone size: .; V gene: TRBV30; CDR3 DNA: TGTGCCTGGAGTGCTATCTATGGCTACACCTTC; CDR3 protein: CAWSAIYGYTF
J gene: TRBJ2-1; D gene: TRBD2; clone size: .; V gene: TRBV7-2; CDR3 DNA: TGTGCCAGCAGCCTCCTGCGGGAGTGGGATGAGCAGTTCTTC; CDR3 protein: CASSLLREWDEQFF
J gene: TRBJ1-6; D gene: .; clone size: .; V gene: TRBV5-1; CDR3 DNA: TGCGCCAGCAGTTTCCTAAGTCGGAGCTCCTATAATTCACCCCTCCACTTT; CDR3 protein: CASSFLSRSSYNSPLHF
J gene: TRBJ2-7; D gene: .; clone size: .; V gene: TRBV5-5; CDR3 DNA: TGTGCCAGCAGCTTGGCGGCAGGGGAGGCCTACGAGCAGTACTTC; CDR3 protein: CASSLAAGEAYEQYF
J gene: TRBJ2-5; D gene: .; clone size: .; V gene: TRBV10-3; CDR3 DNA: TGTGCCATCAGTGACCGCTGGACCCAGTACTTC; CDR3 protein: CAISDRWTQYF
J gene: TRBJ2-4; D gene: .; clone size: .; V gene: TRBV29-1; CDR3 DNA: TGCAGCGTCGCCGACGGGGGTGACATTCAGTACTTC; CDR3 protein: CSVADGGDIQYF
J gene: TRBJ1-2; D gene: .; clone size: .; V gene: TRBV6-1; CDR3 DNA: TGTGCCAGCAGTAGCCCCTCGGGTGGCTACACCTTC; CDR3 protein: CASSSPSGGYTF
J gene: TRBJ1-6; D gene: .; clone size: few; V gene: TRBV10-3; CDR3 DNA: TGTGCCATCAGTGCGACGGACATTGTTCGATCACCCCTCCACTTT; CDR3 protein: CAISATDIVRSPLHF
J gene: TRBJ2-7; D gene: .; clone size: .; V gene: TRBV9; CDR3 DNA: TGTGCCAGCAGCGTAGTTGATCGAGATGGCGAGCAGTACTTC; CDR3 protein: CASSVVDRDGEQYF
J gene: TRBJ1-1; D gene: .; clone size: .; V gene: TRBV6-1; CDR3 DNA: TGTGCCAGCAGTGAAGATTTTCGGGGGAACGAAGCTTTCTTT; CDR3 protein: CASSEDFRGNEAFF
J gene: TRBJ2-1; D gene: TRBD2; clone size: .; V gene: TRBV7-9; CDR3 DNA: TGTGCCATCGGGGCGGCGGGGCGGGGGTTCTACAATGAGCAGTTCTTC; CDR3 protein: CAIGAAGRGFYNEQFF
J gene: TRBJ1-1; D gene: .; clone size: .; V gene: TRBV7-3; CDR3 DNA: TGTGCCAGCAGCCAGTCGGGGGCGGGAGACACTGAAGCTTTCTTT; CDR3 protein: CASSQSGAGDTEAFF
J gene: TRBJ1-2; D gene: .; clone size: .; V gene: TRBV6-8; CDR3 DNA: TGTGCCAGCAGTCCGAGACTGGACTATGGCTACACCTTC; CDR3 protein: CASSPRLDYGYTF
J gene: TRBJ1-1; D gene: .; clone size: .; V gene: TRBV9; CDR3 DNA: TGTGCCAGCAGCGTAGCTACGGGGGGTCTGGTGAACACTGAAGCTTTCTTT; CDR3 protein: CASSVATGGLVNTEAFF
J gene: TRBJ2-1; D gene: TRBD2; clone size: .; V gene: TRBV11-2; CDR3 DNA: TGTGCCAGCAGCCTACGTCTAGCGGGAGTAATCGATGAGCAGTTCTTC; CDR3 protein: CASSLRLAGVIDEQFF
J gene: TRBJ2-3; D gene: .; clone size: .; V gene: TRBV2; CDR3 DNA: TGTGCCAGCAGTGAGGACAGCACAGATACGCAGTATTTT; CDR3 protein: CASSEDSTDTQYF
J gene: TRBJ2-3; D gene: .; clone size: .; V gene: TRBV5-1; CDR3 DNA: TGCGCCAGCAGCTCCCTTCTGGGGGCAGTCACAGATACGCAGTATTTT; CDR3 protein: CASSSLLGAVTDTQYF
J gene: TRBJ1-3; D gene: .; clone size: few; V gene: TRBV18; CDR3 DNA: TGTGCCAGCTCACCGACCACAGGGACCTCTGGAAACACCATATATTTT; CDR3 protein: CASSPTTGTSGNTIYF
J gene: TRBJ2-1; D gene: .; clone size: .; V gene: TRBV5-4; CDR3 DNA: TGTGCCAGCAGCTTGGCCGGAGAATTAGGCCGCAATGAGCAGTTCTTC; CDR3 protein: CASSLAGELGRNEQFF
J gene: TRBJ2-5; D gene: TRBD2; clone size: .; V gene: TRBV5-1; CDR3 DNA: TGCGCCAGCAGCCCCGGGACTAGCGGGAAAATGGAGACCCAGTACTTC; CDR3 protein: CASSPGTSGKMETQYF
J gene: TRBJ1-3; D gene: .; clone size: .; V gene: TRBV5-1; CDR3 DNA: TGCGCCAGCAGCCTGACAGTCAGCTCTGGAAACACCATATATTTT; CDR3 protein: CASSLTVSSGNTIYF
J gene: TRBJ2-3; D gene: TRBD2; clone size: .; V gene: TRBV2; CDR3 DNA: TGTGCCAGCAGTGAAACTAGCGGGGGGCCGGGAGATACGCAGTATTTT; CDR3 protein: CASSETSGGPGDTQYF
J gene: TRBJ2-1; D gene: TRBD1; clone size: .; V gene: TRBV30; CDR3 DNA: TGTGCCTGGAGTGAGTTACAGGGGACCTACAATGAGCAGTTCTTC; CDR3 protein: CAWSELQGTYNEQFF
J gene: TRBJ2-1; D gene: .; clone size: few; V gene: TRBV19; CDR3 DNA: TGTGCCAGTAGTATATTGGGGGCCCCCTACAATGAGCAGTTCTTC; CDR3 protein: CASSILGAPYNEQFF